The 18 T cell receptor beta chains in this list originate from one sample, sequenced in a study of glioma-infiltrating T cells after dendritic cell vaccination. Some clones are missing from TCRdb's copy, which holds only in-frame ones; the method was immunoSEQ multiplex PCR. The sample contains some 78,000 clones, 85% of which appear only once. Specified time point: after dendritic cell vaccination, including at tumor progression/relapse. Sequenced material: blood, taken after dendritic cell vaccination. The receptor set was obtained from a human donor with glioblastoma.

J is TRBJ2-2 and V is TRBV5-1, with 7 bases matching TRBD1. V lost 0 bases to trimming and J lost 4 bases; unmatched junction nucleotides: 0. Per germline, CDR1 SGHRS and CDR2 YFSETQ. This CDR3 spans 14 amino acids. The CDR3 DNA is TGCGCCAGCAGCTTGGGGGACAGCACCGGGGAGCTGTTTTTT. Translation: CASSLGDSTGELFF.

J is TRBJ2-3 and V is TRBV6-6; 8 nucleotides align to TRBD1. After removal of 4 bases from V and 1 base from J, the junction contained 7 bases not matched to a gene. The V gene's germline CDR1 is MNHNY and CDR2 SVGAGI (reference sequence). This CDR3 region has 16 residues. CDR3 sequence: CASSSTKTGGTDTQYF. The CDR3 bases are TGTGCCAGCAGTTCCACAAAGACAGGGGGCACAGATACGCAGTATTTT.

This chain connects TRBV5-6 to TRBJ1-4; D may be TRBD1 (6 bases). Per the germline V gene, CDR1 is SGHDT and CDR2 is YYEEEE. CDR3 size: 16 residues. Trimming took 0 bases from V and 0 from J, leaving 9 bases between them. This CDR3 is CASSLVPGATNEKLFF. The DNA for the CDR3 is TGTGCCAGCAGCTTGGTCCCAGGGGCAACTAATGAAAAACTGTTTTTT.

The CDR3 DNA sequence: TGTGCCAGCAGTGAAAGTTGGCGGAATGAGCAGTTCTTC. It codes for CASSESWRNEQFF. The genes are TRBV2 and TRBJ2-1, with D uncertain. V was pared by 2 bases and J by 7 bases, with 9 bases between. The CDR3 contains 13 residues. CDR1 and CDR2 (germline): SNHLY, FYNNEI.

The chain carries TRBV2 and TRBJ2-3; no clear D. CDR3 size: 15 residues. Germline V gene sequence: CDR1 SNHLY, CDR2 FYNNEI. V was pared by 6 bases and J by 4 bases, with 17 bases between. The CDR3 nucleotides are TGTGCCAGCAGGACCGACGGGTTAGGCGCAGATACGCAGTATTTT. Its translation is CASRTDGLGADTQYF.

V and J are TRBV18 and TRBJ2-7; TRBD1 matches 8 bases. After removal of 6 bases from V and 3 bases from J, the junction contained 10 bases not matched to a gene. There are 15 residues in the CDR3. CDR1 is KGHSH and CDR2 is LQKENI in the germline V gene. CDR3 coding DNA: TGTGCCAGCTCCCAAGGACAGGGATCCCACTACGAGCAGTACTTC. It encodes CASSQGQGSHYEQYF.

The CDR3 sequence is CASSRRGDEQYF. CDR3 coding DNA: TGTGCCAGCAGTCGGCGGGGGGACGAGCAGTACTTC. The rearrangement uses TRBV14 and TRBJ2-7; 8 positions agree with TRBD2. After removal of 6 bases from V and 5 bases from J, the junction contained 3 bases not matched to a gene. CDR3 size: 12 residues. Germline-derived CDR1 and CDR2 are SGHDN and FVKESK.

Only one count was recorded for this clone. The J gene is TRBJ2-7, the V gene TRBV6-6; 7 positions match TRBD1. The CDR3 spans 15 residues. J was trimmed by 1 base and V by 4 bases; bases with no gene match: 7. Germline CDR1 reads MNHNY; CDR2 reads SVGAGI (reference sequence). The DNA for the CDR3 is TGTGCCAGCAGTTCTCGAAAGGGGGCTTCCTACGAGCAGTACTTC. Protein sequence: CASSSRKGASYEQYF.

Only a few counts were recorded for this clone. V gene TRBV19 combines with J gene TRBJ1-1; D remains unclear. The V end lost 5 bases, the J end lost 0 bases, and 7 bases lay between the germline ends. This CDR3 has 13 residues. Germline V gives CDR1 LNHDA, CDR2 SQIVND (reference sequence). The CDR3 nucleotides are TGTGCCAGTAGTGTGGGCTTGAACACTGAAGCTTTCTTT. Residues: CASSVGLNTEAFF. Variable domain in full (rest from reference TRBV19 and TRBJ1-1): DGGITQSPKYLFRKEGQNVTLSCEQNLNHDAMYWYRQDPGQGLRLIYYSQIVNDFQKGDIAEGYSVSREKKESFPLTVTSAQKNPTAFYLCASSVGLNTEAFFGQGTRLTVV.

This chain connects TRBV6-5 to TRBJ2-7, with 9 nucleotides matching TRBD1. Germline assignment: CDR1 MNHEY and CDR2 SVGAGI. The ends lost 6 bases at V and 4 bases at J; junction bases unmatched: 7. There are 14 residues in the CDR3. CDR3 region: CASRTGTGRYEQYF. Written as DNA, the CDR3 is TGTGCCAGCAGGACCGGGACAGGGAGGTACGAGCAGTACTTC.

A single count supports this clone. The rearrangement links TRBV14 to TRBJ2-2; tentatively, D is TRBD1 (6 bases). Germline values: CDR1 SGHDN, CDR2 FVKESK. V gave up 2 bases and J gave up 7 bases, with 17 bases separating them. The CDR3 has 16 amino acids. The CDR3 loop is CASSQRSSGAGGELFF. The CDR3 DNA sequence: TGTGCCAGCAGCCAAAGGTCATCAGGGGCTGGCGGGGAGCTGTTTTTT.

The chain joins TRBV27 to TRBJ1-6; D may be TRBD1 (5 bases). Per the germline V gene, CDR1 is MNHEY and CDR2 is SMNVEV (reference sequence). The V end lost 4 bases, the J end lost 5 bases, and 12 bases lay between the germline ends. The CDR3 runs to 15 residues. The CDR3 DNA reads TGTGCCAGCAGTTACGGTTCAGGGAATAATTCACCCCTCCACTTT. Translating it yields CASSYGSGNNSPLHF.

The rearrangement links TRBV27 to TRBJ2-7, with 7 bases matching TRBD2. Trimming cost V 6 bases and J 4 bases; bases outside gene matches: 12. There are 15 residues in the CDR3. Germline V gene data show CDR1 as MNHEY and CDR2 as SMNVEV (reference sequence). The CDR3 nucleotides read TGTGCCAGCAGCCAAGATATGGCGGGAGAGTACGAGCAGTACTTC. Protein product: CASSQDMAGEYEQYF.

The rearrangement uses TRBV21-1 and TRBJ1-5; no DNA check was done on the table's D call, TRBD1. TRBV21-1 is described as a pseudogene. The CDR3 is 21 residues long. For the CDR3, the DNA is TGTGCCAGCAGACAAAAAAAAAGGGTAGATGAGCACAGGGGCCAGAATCAGCCCCAGCATTTT. Translating gives CASRQKKRVDEHRGQNQPQHF.

The chain combines TRBV7-6 with TRBJ2-5, with a weak D call TRBD1 (6 bases). Germline CDR1 reads SGHVS; CDR2 reads FNYEAQ. Deletions cut 1 base from V and 5 bases from J, with 14 bases between. The CDR3 totals 15 residues. CDR3 residues: CASSLVGGAGETQYF. CDR3 DNA: TGTGCCAGCAGCTTAGTAGGGGGAGCCGGGGAGACCCAGTACTTC.

The gene calls are TRBV30 and TRBJ2-5, with 9 bases identical to TRBD2. With the DNA end fitting TRBJ2-7 better, the J assignment may be wrong. The CDR3 runs 13 residues. Germline loops: CDR1 GTSNPN, CDR2 SVGIG (reference sequence). CDR3 amino acids: CASAGAGGYEQYF. In DNA form, the CDR3 reads TGTGCCTCCGCCGGAGCGGGAGGATACGAGCAGTACTTC.

The chain couples TRBV5-6 to TRBJ1-1, with 7 bases identical to TRBD1. Trimming at V came to 5 bases and at J to 7 bases, leaving 8 bases not matched to a gene. Germline CDR1 SGHDT, CDR2 YYEEEE. This CDR3 has 13 amino acids. The CDR3 here is CASSTWDSLEAFF. In DNA, the CDR3 is TGTGCCAGCAGTACCTGGGACAGCCTTGAAGCTTTCTTT.

This clone came up once. The J gene is TRBJ2-1, the V gene TRBV6-1; 8 positions match TRBD1. V lost 6 bases, J lost 2 bases, and 3 bases stayed unmatched. In germline, CDR1 is MNHNS, CDR2 SASEGT. The CDR3 is 14 residues long. The CDR3 region has the DNA TGTGCCAGCAGCACGACAGGGGCCTACAATGAGCAGTTCTTC. Its translation: CASSTTGAYNEQFF.